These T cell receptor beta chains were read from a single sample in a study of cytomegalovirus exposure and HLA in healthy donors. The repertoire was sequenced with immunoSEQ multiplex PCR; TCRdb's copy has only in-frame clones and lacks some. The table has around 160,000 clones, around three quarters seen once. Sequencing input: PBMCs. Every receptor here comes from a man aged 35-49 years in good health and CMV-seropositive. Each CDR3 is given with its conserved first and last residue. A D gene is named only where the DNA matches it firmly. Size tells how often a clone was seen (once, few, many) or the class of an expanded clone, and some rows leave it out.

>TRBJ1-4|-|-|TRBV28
CASSFGGKGEKLFF
TGTGCCAGCAGTTTCGGAGGGAAGGGTGAAAAACTGTTTTTT
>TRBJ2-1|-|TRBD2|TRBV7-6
CASSSMFGLDAEQFF
TGTGCCAGCAGCTCCATGTTTGGACTAGACGCTGAGCAGTTCTTC
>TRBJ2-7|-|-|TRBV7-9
CASSFGEALEQYF
TGTGCCAGCAGTTTTGGGGAGGCCCTGGAGCAGTACTTC
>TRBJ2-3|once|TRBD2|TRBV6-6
CASSSSGASTDTQYF
TGTGCCAGCAGTAGTAGCGGGGCTAGCACAGATACGCAGTATTTT
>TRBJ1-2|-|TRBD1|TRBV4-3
CASSQTGDPNYGYTF
TGCGCCAGCAGCCAAACAGGGGACCCAAACTATGGCTACACCTTC
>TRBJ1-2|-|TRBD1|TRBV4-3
CASSHGTGTYGYTF
TGCGCCAGCAGCCATGGGACAGGGACCTATGGCTACACCTTC
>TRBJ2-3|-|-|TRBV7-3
CASSSRAPSGTDTQYF
TGTGCCAGCAGCTCAAGGGCTCCTAGCGGCACAGATACGCAGTATTTT
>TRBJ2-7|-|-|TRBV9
CASSSTPSGEQYF
TGTGCCAGCAGCTCCACCCCCTCGGGCGAGCAGTACTTC
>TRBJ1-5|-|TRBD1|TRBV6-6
CASSKGGQLVPQHF
TGTGCCAGCAGTAAGGGGGGACAGTTAGTGCCCCAGCATTTT
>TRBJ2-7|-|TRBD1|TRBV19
CASRRAGGESSSYEQYF
TGTGCCAGTAGAAGGGCAGGGGGCGAATCGAGCTCCTACGAGCAGTACTTC
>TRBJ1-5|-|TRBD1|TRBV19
CASHRTGRQPQHF
TGTGCCAGCCATCGGACAGGGCGTCAGCCCCAGCATTTT
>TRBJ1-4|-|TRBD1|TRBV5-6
CASSSTDRGREKLFF
TGTGCCAGCAGTTCTACGGACAGGGGGAGGGAAAAACTGTTTTTT
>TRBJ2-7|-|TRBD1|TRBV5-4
CASSPPGQGYEQYF
TGTGCCAGCAGCCCACCCGGACAGGGATACGAGCAGTACTTC
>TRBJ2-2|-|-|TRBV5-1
CASSLKKATGTPGELFF
TGCGCCAGCAGCTTGAAAAAAGCGACAGGAACCCCCGGGGAGCTGTTTTTT
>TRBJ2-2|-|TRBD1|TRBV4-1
CASSRTSPGQGWTGELFF
TGCGCCAGCAGTCGCACCAGTCCGGGACAGGGATGGACCGGGGAGCTGTTTTTT
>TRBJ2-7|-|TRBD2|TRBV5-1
CASSSGLAGRYEQYF
TGCGCCAGCAGCTCGGGACTAGCGGGCCGCTACGAGCAGTACTTC
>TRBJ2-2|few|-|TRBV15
CATSGSRVRELFF
TGTGCCACCAGCGGGTCCAGGGTACGGGAGCTGTTTTTT
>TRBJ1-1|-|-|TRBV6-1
CASSEAQGPMNTEAFF
TGTGCCAGCAGTGAAGCGCAGGGGCCCATGAACACTGAAGCTTTCTTT
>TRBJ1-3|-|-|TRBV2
CASSGLGNTIYF
TGTGCCAGCAGTGGGCTTGGAAACACCATATATTTT
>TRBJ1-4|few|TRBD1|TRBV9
CASSEGGTGIEKLFF
TGTGCCAGCAGCGAGGGAGGGACAGGTATCGAAAAACTGTTTTTT
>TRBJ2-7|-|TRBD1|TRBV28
CASSSTGTVAYEQYF
TGTGCCAGCAGTTCCACCGGGACAGTAGCCTACGAGCAGTACTTC
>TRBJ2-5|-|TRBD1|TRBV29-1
CSVEPGGSETQYF
TGCAGCGTTGAACCAGGGGGCTCGGAGACCCAGTACTTC
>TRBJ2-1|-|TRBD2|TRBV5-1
CASSSIAGGPVDEQFF
TGCGCCAGCAGCTCGATAGCGGGAGGGCCAGTCGATGAGCAGTTCTTC
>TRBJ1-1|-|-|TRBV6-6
CASTWYRDAEAFF
TGTGCCAGCACCTGGTACAGGGACGCTGAAGCTTTCTTT
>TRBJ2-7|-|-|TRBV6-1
CASSEQATYEQYF
TGTGCCAGCAGTGAACAGGCCACCTACGAGCAGTACTTC
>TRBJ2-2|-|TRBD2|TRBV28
CASSSPSGRTGELFF
TGTGCCAGCAGTTCACCTAGCGGGAGAACTGGGGAGCTGTTTTTT